Listed here are 30 T cell receptor beta chains from one sample, sequenced in a study of cytomegalovirus exposure and HLA in healthy donors. Amplification used 60 Vbeta primers and 13 Jbeta primers. Profiled with immunoSEQ multiplex PCR; TCRdb holds only in-frame clones, not every one. The sample has approximately 140,000 clones, 60% to 80% seen once; the top ten hold 1.5% to 2%. Sequencing was performed on PBMCs. The receptors derive from a female donor in good health and CMV-seronegative.

Only a few counts were recorded for this clone. V usage is TRBV30 and J usage is TRBJ1-1; tentatively, D is TRBD1 (5 bases). Trimming cost V 4 bases and J 10 bases, with 13 bases left between them. CDR1 is GTSNPN and CDR2 is SVGIG in the germline V gene (reference sequence). The CDR3 covers 11 residues. This CDR3 reads CAWTNGGGAFF. The CDR3 DNA reads as TGTGCCTGGACAAATGGGGGGGGAGCTTTCTTT.

This clone was seen once. CDR3 sequence (DNA): TGCGCCAGCAGCTTGGATCACCCCTCCTACGAGCAGTACTTC. It codes for CASSLDHPSYEQYF. The chain couples TRBV5-1 to TRBJ2-5; no definite D call. The J call may be incorrect, as the DNA end agrees better with TRBJ2-7. CDR1 SGHRS and CDR2 YFSETQ come from the germline V gene. The CDR3 length is 14 residues.

This clone was seen only a few times. This chain connects TRBV6-5 to TRBJ2-2; possible D gene TRBD1, 6 bases. Germline assignment: CDR1 MNHEY and CDR2 SVGAGI. The CDR3 covers 14 residues. The ends were cut back, 6 bases at V and 4 bases at J, with 12 bases in the middle. The CDR3 DNA sequence: TGTGCCAGCAGAGCCACAGGGACCACCGGGGAGCTGTTTTTT. The encoded protein is CASRATGTTGELFF.

The chain is built from TRBV11-2 and TRBJ1-1; D is unclear. Germline V lookup: CDR1 SGHAT, CDR2 FQNNGV. This CDR3 is built from 13 residues. The V and J ends lost 1 base and 4 bases respectively, with 7 bases between them. The CDR3 nucleotides read TGTGCCAGCAGCTTAGCCGGGATCACTGAAGCTTTCTTT. Its protein is CASSLAGITEAFF.

The chain is built from TRBV2 and TRBJ1-1, with TRBD1 as a possible D gene (5 bases). The CDR3 totals 14 residues. In germline, CDR1 is SNHLY, CDR2 FYNNEI. V was cut by 1 base and J by 11 bases, with 17 bases left in between. The CDR3 here is CASSEGGVSRHAFF. The CDR3 bases are TGTGCCAGCAGTGAAGGGGGGGTTTCAAGGCATGCTTTCTTT.

This chain connects TRBV18 to TRBJ2-7; 7 nucleotides line up with TRBD2. V was pared by 0 bases and J by 1 base, with 3 bases of the junction left unmatched. From germline, CDR1 is KGHSH and CDR2 LQKENI. The CDR3 runs 15 residues. DNA for the CDR3: TGTGCCAGCTCACCACCGTCTAGCGGTTCCTACGAGCAGTACTTC. Translation gives CASSPPSSGSYEQYF.

The V call is TRBV6-1, the J call TRBJ1-5, with a weak D call TRBD1 (6 bases). With 7 bases removed from V and 2 bases from J, the gap between germline ends came to 12 bases. The CDR3 length is 14 residues. Germline V gene sequence: CDR1 MNHNS, CDR2 SASEGT. CDR3 in amino acids: CASNTRQGNQPQHF. CDR3 coding DNA: TGTGCCAGCAACACTAGACAGGGCAATCAGCCCCAGCATTTT.

The chain recombines TRBV7-2 with TRBJ2-7, with TRBD2 matching over 8 bases. Germline CDR1 SGHTA, CDR2 FQGNSA. Losses at the gene ends were 4 bases for V and 2 bases for J; bases not matched to a gene: 10. The CDR3 has 16 amino acids. CDR3: CASSSAAGTRTYEQYF. In DNA form, the CDR3 reads TGTGCCAGCAGCTCCGCAGCCGGGACTAGAACCTACGAGCAGTACTTC.

Written as DNA, the CDR3 is TGTGCCAGCACCGTCCGGGAAACTGAAGCTTTCTTT. Residues: CASTVRETEAFF. The genes are TRBV28 and TRBJ1-1, with D hard to call. The ends were cut back, 7 bases at V and 5 bases at J, with 11 bases in the middle. CDR1 and CDR2 from the germline V gene are MDHEN and SYDVKM. The CDR3 totals 12 residues.

This clone came up once. The rearrangement links TRBV19 to TRBJ1-6, with a possible D match to TRBD1 (5 bases). The V gene lost 5 bases and the J gene lost 9 bases, with 17 bases spanning the gap. From germline, CDR1 is LNHDA and CDR2 SQIVND (reference sequence). This CDR3 region has 15 residues. The CDR3, as DNA: TGTGCCAGTAGTCTAGTGTCGGGGGATGGTTCACCCCTCCACTTT. Its translation: CASSLVSGDGSPLHF.

This clone showed up just once. V usage is TRBV9 and J usage is TRBJ1-1; the match to TRBD1 covers 8 bases. After removal of 4 bases from V and 1 base from J, the junction contained 15 bases not matched to a gene. This CDR3 contains 18 residues. Germline-derived CDR1 and CDR2 are SGDLS and YYNGEE. Written as DNA, the CDR3 is TGTGCCAGCAGCCCCACCGCTACGACAGGGGAGGAGAACACTGAAGCTTTCTTT. Translation gives CASSPTATTGEENTEAFF.

The chain links TRBV27 to TRBJ1-3; 9 nucleotides line up with TRBD1. The CDR3 runs to 17 residues. The V gene end was trimmed by 5 bases and the J gene end by 2 bases; junction bases not matched to a gene: 10. Germline V lookup: CDR1 MNHEY, CDR2 SMNVEV (reference sequence). For the CDR3, the DNA is TGTGCCAGCAGTGCCGGACAGGGGAAGGGTGCTGGAAACACCATATATTTT. This translates into CASSAGQGKGAGNTIYF.

This clone was observed a single time. This sequence joins TRBV2 and TRBJ2-7, with D possibly being TRBD1 (6 bases). The CDR3 contains 14 residues. The germline V gene encodes CDR1 SNHLY and CDR2 FYNNEI. Trimming cost V 3 bases and J 2 bases, with 11 bases left between them. CDR3 coding DNA: TGTGCCAGCAGTGATTCGCCAGGGGCCTACGAGCAGTACTTC. It yields the protein CASSDSPGAYEQYF.

This clone appeared a few times. The chain has TRBV6-5 and TRBJ2-7, with TRBD2 matching over 9 bases. The CDR3 totals 16 residues. Germline CDR1 is MNHEY and CDR2 is SVGAGI. The V and J ends lost 2 bases and 2 bases, in that order; junction bases with no gene match: 7. The CDR3 loop is CASSYRVSGSTYEQYF. Written as DNA, the CDR3 is TGTGCCAGCAGTTACAGAGTTAGCGGGAGCACCTACGAGCAGTACTTC.

This chain connects TRBV25-1 to TRBJ2-3; a weak D match, TRBD1 (5 bases). Trimming shortened V by 6 bases and J by 1 base, and 11 bases separated the two germline ends. Germline V CDR1 and CDR2: MGHDK, SYGVNS. This CDR3 is 14 amino acids long. The CDR3 region is CASSQTERTDTQYF. CDR3 sequence (DNA): TGTGCCAGCAGCCAGACAGAGCGCACAGATACGCAGTATTTT. Full variable domain (outside the CDR3, taken from reference TRBV25-1 and TRBJ2-3): EADIYQTPRYLVIGTGKKITLECSQTMGHDKMYWYQQDPGMELHLIHYSYGVNSTEKGDLSSESTVSRIRTEHFPLTLESARPSHTSQYLCASSQTERTDTQYFGPGTRLTVL.

V gene TRBV6-5 combines with J gene TRBJ2-7, with TRBD1 matching over 9 bases. CDR1 MNHEY and CDR2 SVGAGI come from the germline V gene. The CDR3 is made up of 13 amino acids. CDR3 region: CVSGQGKDYEQYF. The CDR3 DNA reads TGTGTCTCCGGACAGGGGAAGGACTACGAGCAGTACTTC.

The chain couples TRBV14 to TRBJ2-7; D remains unclear. Germline CDR1 is SGHDN and CDR2 is FVKESK. V was pared by 2 bases and J by 6 bases, with 20 bases between. This CDR3 has 16 amino acids. Here the CDR3 DNA reads TGTGCCAGCAGCCAACCGAGGCTCCTGGATGTGTCCGAGCAGTACTTC. Residues: CASSQPRLLDVSEQYF.

The chain recombines TRBV7-2 with TRBJ2-3, with D possibly being TRBD2 (6 bases). Germline V gene data show CDR1 as SGHTA and CDR2 as FQGNSA. The CDR3 runs to 15 residues. V lost 0 bases and J 0 bases, leaving 7 bases between the germline ends. The CDR3 protein is CASSLAAGSTDTQYF. In DNA form, the CDR3 reads TGTGCCAGCAGCTTAGCCGCGGGGAGCACAGATACGCAGTATTTT.

This chain connects TRBV9 to TRBJ1-6; 9 bases are shared with TRBD1. In germline, CDR1 is SGDLS, CDR2 YYNGEE. CDR3 size: 15 residues. V shed 3 bases, J shed 5 bases, and the junction held 3 bases outside the gene matches. The CDR3 DNA follows: TGTGCCAGCAGCGGTGGGACAGGGAATAATTCACCCCTCCACTTT. It translates to CASSGGTGNNSPLHF.

V usage is TRBV28 and J usage is TRBJ2-7; TRBD1 matches at 7 bases. The V gene's germline CDR1 is MDHEN and CDR2 SYDVKM. This CDR3 contains 14 residues. V dropped 6 bases and J dropped 2; count of bases not matched to a gene: 7. The CDR3 loop reads CASRDRTGPYEQYF. In DNA form, the CDR3 reads TGTGCCAGCAGGGATCGGACAGGTCCCTACGAGCAGTACTTC.

The rearrangement uses TRBV5-1 and TRBJ2-7, with D maybe TRBD1 (6 bases). The ends were cut back, 0 bases at V and 5 bases at J, with 12 bases in the middle. Germline CDR1 reads SGHRS; CDR2 reads YFSETQ. The CDR3 sequence is 14 residues long. This CDR3 is CASSLGQDPHEQYF. CDR3 coding DNA: TGCGCCAGCAGCTTGGGACAGGACCCTCACGAGCAGTACTTC. The full variable domain, completed using reference TRBV5-1 and TRBJ2-7, is KAGVTQTPRYLIKTRGQQVTLSCSPISGHRSVSWYQQTPGQGLQFLFEYFSETQRNKGNFPGRFSGRQFSNSRSEMNVSTLELGDSALYLCASSLGQDPHEQYFGPGTRLTVT.

V is TRBV19 and J is TRBJ1-4; 8 positions match TRBD1. The CDR3 is made up of 14 amino acids. Germline V lookup: CDR1 LNHDA, CDR2 SQIVND (reference sequence). Losses at the gene ends were 3 bases for V and 5 bases for J; bases not matched to a gene: 2. The CDR3 sequence is CASSIRDRNEKLFF. The CDR3 nucleotides read TGTGCCAGTAGTATCCGGGACAGGAATGAAAAACTGTTTTTT.

The chain couples TRBV7-9 to TRBJ1-4, with TRBD1 identical over 8 bases. Germline values: CDR1 SEHNR, CDR2 FQNEAQ (reference sequence). The CDR3 runs 19 residues. The V and J ends lost 5 bases and 6 bases, in that order; junction bases with no gene match: 20. The CDR3: CASSAPGQEIGKRDEKLFF. DNA of the CDR3: TGTGCCAGCAGCGCTCCGGGACAGGAAATAGGCAAAAGGGATGAAAAACTGTTTTTT.

This chain uses TRBV6-5 with TRBJ2-1; 10 bases map to TRBD2. Germline V gene lookup returns CDR1 MNHEY and CDR2 SVGAGI. Germline trimming cut 6 bases from V and 8 bases from J; bases unmatched to any gene: 10. CDR3 length: 15 residues. The CDR3 reads CASSSGTSEGDEQFF. In nucleotides, the CDR3 is TGTGCCAGCAGCTCCGGGACTAGCGAGGGGGATGAGCAGTTCTTC.

The chain joins TRBV9 to TRBJ2-5; D perhaps matches TRBD2 (7 bases). The germline CDR1 and CDR2 sequences are SGDLS and YYNGEE. The CDR3 is 14 residues long. V lost 3 bases, J lost 4 bases, and 13 bases lay in between. CDR3 region: CASSAGRGGETQYF. In DNA, the CDR3 is TGTGCCAGCAGCGCAGGGAGGGGGGGAGAGACCCAGTACTTC.

This chain uses TRBV6-1 with TRBJ1-2; possibly TRBD1 for D (6 bases). Trimming stripped 6 bases from V and 0 bases from J, with 14 bases between. CDR1 MNHNS and CDR2 SASEGT come from the germline V gene. The CDR3 sequence is 15 residues long. CDR3 DNA: TGTGCCAGCAGGGCCCCGACAGGAACTAACTATGGCTACACCTTC. The encoded protein is CASRAPTGTNYGYTF.

The chain links TRBV6-5 to TRBJ1-5; D is ambiguous. With 10 bases removed from V and 7 bases from J, the gap between germline ends came to 11 bases. The CDR3 runs to 11 residues. Germline lookup yields CDR1 MNHEY and CDR2 SVGAGI. CDR3 nucleotides: TGTGCCAATCATCAGCGGCAGCCCCAGCATTTT. Residues: CANHQRQPQHF.

There are a few counts of this clone. CDR3 sequence: CASSYSGGRGYEQYF. The CDR3 DNA sequence: TGTGCCAGCAGTTACTCGGGAGGGAGGGGCTACGAGCAGTACTTC. The chain recombines TRBV6-5 with TRBJ2-7; 7 bases are shared with TRBD2. Germline CDR1 MNHEY, CDR2 SVGAGI. The CDR3 consists of 15 residues. J gave up 3 bases and V 0 bases, and 5 bases lay outside the gene matches.

This clone was counted between two and nine times. The chain is built from TRBV2 and TRBJ1-1, with 8 bases fitting TRBD1. J was trimmed by 0 bases and V by 3 bases; bases with no gene match: 3. The germline gives CDR1 SNHLY, CDR2 FYNNEI. The CDR3 consists of 15 residues. The CDR3 protein is CASSETGEMNTEAFF. The CDR3 region has the DNA TGTGCCAGCAGTGAGACAGGGGAAATGAACACTGAAGCTTTCTTT. Based on the CDR3 plus reference TRBV2 and TRBJ1-1, the full variable domain is EPEVTQTPSHQVTQMGQEVILRCVPISNHLYFYWYRQILGQKVEFLVSFYNNEISEKSEIFDDQFSVERPDGSNFTLKIRSTKLEDSAMYFCASSETGEMNTEAFFGQGTRLTVV.

Only a few counts were recorded for this clone. V and J are TRBV25-1 and TRBJ1-4; the D is unclear. The CDR3 runs to 16 residues. Trimming stripped 5 bases from V and 3 bases from J, with 16 bases between. CDR1 and CDR2 from the germline V gene are MGHDK and SYGVNS. The CDR3 region is CASSTLRRQANEKLFF. CDR3 coding DNA: TGTGCCAGCAGTACCCTCCGTAGGCAGGCTAATGAAAAACTGTTTTTT.